This TCR beta chain was sequenced in a study of blood T cell repertoires in COVID-19. Study background: The origin of the acute and convalescent COVID-19 samples was the United States, Italy and Spain.

The repertoire was sequenced with immunoSEQ multiplex PCR; TCRdb's copy has only in-frame clones and lacks some. The table shows roughly 67,000 clones, with around 85% occurring only once. CDR3 length: 15 residues. The V gene end was trimmed by 5 bases and the J gene end by 2 bases; junction bases not matched to a gene: 5. Germline values: CDR1 SGHVS, CDR2 FNYEAQ. The sequence derives from a middle-aged man with acute or convalescent COVID-19. The sequencing input was peripheral blood. This chain connects TRBV7-6 to TRBJ2-7, with 11 bases lining up with TRBD2. The CDR3 here is CASSRGTSGTYEQYF. The CDR3 DNA is TGTGCCAGCAGCCGAGGGACTAGCGGAACCTACGAGCAGTACTTC.